One sample yielded the 15 T cell receptor beta chains listed below, sequenced in a study of blood T cell repertoires in COVID-19. The assay was immunoSEQ multiplex PCR, and TCRdb's table has in-frame clones only and misses some. The sample has some 140,000 clones; 84% are singletons. What was sequenced was PBMCs or T cells enriched from blood (not recorded which). The receptor set was obtained from a man aged 35 to 55 with acute COVID-19.

This clone was counted a single time. The chain employs TRBV11-2 and TRBJ2-1; 8 nucleotides line up with TRBD2. Germline CDR1 is SGHAT and CDR2 is FQNNGV. The V segment lost 7 bases and the J segment 5 bases; nucleotides outside the gene matches: 7. The CDR3 spans 14 residues. This chain's CDR3 is CASTSTSGHNEQFF. The CDR3 DNA follows: TGTGCCAGCACTTCTACTAGCGGACACAATGAGCAGTTCTTC. Full variable domain (outside the CDR3, taken from reference TRBV11-2 and TRBJ2-1): EAGVAQSPRYKIIEKRQSVAFWCNPISGHATLYWYQQILGQGPKLLIQFQNNGVVDDSQLPKDRFSAERLKGVDSTLKIQPAKLEDSAVYLCASTSTSGHNEQFFGPGTRLTVL.

The genes are TRBV28 and TRBJ2-5; D not certain. Deletions cut 0 bases from V and 2 bases from J, with 7 bases between. CDR1 and CDR2 (germline): MDHEN, SYDVKM. The CDR3 contains 14 residues. This CDR3 reads CASSLWAAQETQYF. CDR3 nucleotide sequence: TGTGCCAGCAGTTTATGGGCTGCTCAAGAGACCCAGTACTTC.

V and J are TRBV3-1 (or the pseudogene TRBV3-2) and TRBJ1-6; 9 positions agree with TRBD1. Looked up from germline, CDR1 is LGHDT and CDR2 is YNNKEL (reference sequence). CDR3 length: 15 amino acids. Trimming cost V 5 bases and J 9 bases; bases outside gene matches: 8. CDR3 coding DNA: TGTGCCAGCAGCGTAAGACAGGGGGAAGGTTCACCCCTCCACTTT. Protein sequence: CASSVRQGEGSPLHF.

This clone showed up just once. The CDR3 loop reads CASSLVDSHLTNQPQHF. Written as DNA, the CDR3 is TGTGCCAGCAGCTTGGTAGACAGCCACCTAACCAATCAGCCCCAGCATTTT. The chain is built from TRBV5-8 and TRBJ1-5; perhaps TRBD1 as D (5 bases). CDR1 and CDR2 from the germline V gene are SGHTS and YDEGEE. The CDR3 runs to 17 residues. The V and J ends lost 0 bases and 3 bases respectively, with 16 bases between them.

This clone was seen a handful of times. For the CDR3, the DNA is TGTGCCAGCAGAGGGCCTAGCGGGGGGAATGAGCAGTTCTTC. Protein: CASRGPSGGNEQFF. The V gene is TRBV7-8, the J gene TRBJ2-1; TRBD2 matches at 11 bases. Unmatched junction bases numbered 5, after V lost 6 bases and J lost 7 bases. This CDR3 contains 14 residues. Germline lookup yields CDR1 SGHVS and CDR2 FQNEAQ.

The chain carries TRBV27 and TRBJ2-7; 8 positions match TRBD1. V lost 6 bases, J lost 3 bases, and 7 bases stayed unmatched. Looked up from germline, CDR1 is MNHEY and CDR2 is SMNVEV (reference sequence). The CDR3 is made up of 14 amino acids. Here the CDR3 DNA reads TGTGCCAGCAGCCAAGGGACAGGAGTCTACGAGCAGTACTTC. Translated: CASSQGTGVYEQYF.

The chain employs TRBV1 and TRBJ2-1; TRBD2 reflects the table's D call only, with no check against the DNA. TRBV1 is given as a pseudogene. The CDR3 has 16 amino acids. CDR3: CTSSHRLRQLNNEQFF. The DNA of the CDR3 is TGCACCAGCAGCCATCGACTGCGGCAACTCAACAATGAGCAGTTCTTC.

This clone was recorded many times. V is TRBV7-9 and J is TRBJ2-7; 8 bases agree with TRBD2. The trim removed 4 bases at V and 5 bases at J, leaving 10 bases unmatched. This CDR3 has 15 amino acids. Germline V lookup: CDR1 SEHNR, CDR2 FQNEAQ (reference sequence). The CDR3 is CASSSRGGPSDEQYF. CDR3 in DNA: TGTGCCAGCAGCTCCCGGGGGGGACCTAGCGACGAGCAGTACTTC.

V is TRBV11-3 and J is TRBJ2-2; the D gene is possibly TRBD1 (5 bases). The CDR3 covers 13 residues. The germline V gene has CDR1 SGHNT and CDR2 YENEEA. V was trimmed by 7 bases and J by 1 base, leaving 7 bases between them. The CDR3 sequence is CASTQGNTGELFF. CDR3 DNA: TGTGCCAGCACTCAGGGGAACACCGGGGAGCTGTTTTTT.

This clone showed up just once. V gene TRBV2 combines with J gene TRBJ1-3; 7 positions match TRBD1. Germline trimming cut 9 bases from V and 2 bases from J; bases unmatched to any gene: 7. The CDR3 is 14 amino acids. The germline V gene encodes CDR1 SNHLY and CDR2 FYNNEI. The DNA of the CDR3 is TGTGCCAGTACAGAGGGGACAGCTGGAAACACCATATATTTT. It translates to CASTEGTAGNTIYF. Filled out from reference TRBV2 and TRBJ1-3, the complete variable domain reads EPEVTQTPSHQVTQMGQEVILRCVPISNHLYFYWYRQILGQKVEFLVSFYNNEISEKSEIFDDQFSVERPDGSNFTLKIRSTKLEDSAMYFCASTEGTAGNTIYFGEGSWLTVV.

This chain's CDR3 is CASSYLISDNEQFF. For the CDR3, the DNA is TGTGCCAGCAGTTACCTTATCAGCGACAATGAGCAGTTCTTC. The chain links TRBV6-2 or TRBV6-3 to TRBJ2-1; no clear D gene. CDR1 is MNHEY and CDR2 is SVGEGT in the germline V gene. The CDR3 contains 14 residues. With 2 bases removed from V and 5 bases from J, the gap between germline ends came to 10 bases.

This clone was recorded a few times. This CDR3 is CASSLAGFNQPQHF. Here the CDR3 DNA reads TGTGCCAGCAGCTTAGCAGGGTTCAATCAGCCCCAGCATTTT. The chain joins TRBV11-2 to TRBJ1-5; perhaps TRBD1 as D (5 bases). The CDR3 sequence is 14 residues long. Germline CDR1 reads SGHAT; CDR2 reads FQNNGV. Trimming left V 1 base short and J 3 bases short, with 7 bases between.

The chain employs TRBV28 and TRBJ1-2; 8 bases are shared with TRBD1. CDR1 and CDR2 (germline): MDHEN, SYDVKM. V trimming: 2 bases; J trimming: 2 bases; junction bases outside the gene matches: 7. This CDR3 comprises 16 residues. The CDR3 loop reads CASSLGQGAWNYGYTF. CDR3 DNA: TGTGCCAGCAGTTTAGGGCAGGGGGCGTGGAACTATGGCTACACCTTC.

The chain combines TRBV9 with TRBJ2-3, with a possible D match to TRBD2 (7 bases). This CDR3 spans 16 amino acids. V was clipped by 0 bases and J by 1 base, with 12 bases between them. Germline assignment: CDR1 SGDLS and CDR2 YYNGEE. CDR3: CASSVGAGARTDTQYF. The CDR3 bases are TGTGCCAGCAGCGTAGGGGCGGGGGCCCGCACAGATACGCAGTATTTT.

The chain uses TRBV5-1 and TRBJ1-2; the D is unclear. V was pared by 1 base and J by 0 bases, with 19 bases between. Germline lookup yields CDR1 SGHRS and CDR2 YFSETQ. This CDR3 is 18 amino acids long. The CDR3 DNA reads TGCGCCAGCAGCTTGAGCGAGGGAATAATTGGATCTAACTATGGCTACACCTTC. Translating it yields CASSLSEGIIGSNYGYTF.